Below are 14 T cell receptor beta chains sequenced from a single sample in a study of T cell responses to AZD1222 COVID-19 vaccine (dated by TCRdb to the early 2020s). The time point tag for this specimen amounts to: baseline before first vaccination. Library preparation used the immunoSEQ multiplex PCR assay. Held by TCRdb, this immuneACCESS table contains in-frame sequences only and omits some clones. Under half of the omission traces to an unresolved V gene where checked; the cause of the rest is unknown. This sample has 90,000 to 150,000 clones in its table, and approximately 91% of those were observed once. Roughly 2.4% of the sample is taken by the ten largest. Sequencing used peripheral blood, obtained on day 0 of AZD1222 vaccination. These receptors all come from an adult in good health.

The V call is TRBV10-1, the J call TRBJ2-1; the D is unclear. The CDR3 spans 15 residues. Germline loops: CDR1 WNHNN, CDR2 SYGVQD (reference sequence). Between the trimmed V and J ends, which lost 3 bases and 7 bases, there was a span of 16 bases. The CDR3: CASSEERPPVNEQFF. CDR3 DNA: TGCGCCAGCAGTGAAGAGCGACCTCCGGTAAATGAGCAGTTCTTC.

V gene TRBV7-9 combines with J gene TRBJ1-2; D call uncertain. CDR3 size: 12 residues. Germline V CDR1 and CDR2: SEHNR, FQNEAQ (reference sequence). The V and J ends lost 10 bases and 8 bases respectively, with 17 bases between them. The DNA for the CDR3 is TGTGCCACCCGCTGGACCTTGAGGGGCTACACCTTC. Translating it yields CATRWTLRGYTF.

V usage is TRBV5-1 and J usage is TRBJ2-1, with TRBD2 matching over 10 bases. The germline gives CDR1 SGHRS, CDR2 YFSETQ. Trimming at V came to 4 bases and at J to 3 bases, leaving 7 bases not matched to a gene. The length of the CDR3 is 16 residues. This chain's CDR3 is CASSLIPSGSYNEQFF. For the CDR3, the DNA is TGCGCCAGCAGCCTGATTCCTAGCGGGAGCTACAATGAGCAGTTCTTC.

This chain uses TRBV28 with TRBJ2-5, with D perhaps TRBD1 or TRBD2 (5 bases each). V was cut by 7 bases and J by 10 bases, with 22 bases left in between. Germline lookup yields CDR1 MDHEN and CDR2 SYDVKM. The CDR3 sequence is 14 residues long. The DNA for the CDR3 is TGTGCCAGCACCCAGGGACCCCCCGGGGCTAGCCAGTACTTC. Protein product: CASTQGPPGASQYF.

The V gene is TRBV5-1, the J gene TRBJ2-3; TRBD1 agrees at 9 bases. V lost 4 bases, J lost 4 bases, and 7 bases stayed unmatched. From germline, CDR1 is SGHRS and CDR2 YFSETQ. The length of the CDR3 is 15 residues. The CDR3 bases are TGCGCCAGCAGCATCCGGGACAGGGCGGCAGATACGCAGTATTTT. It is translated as CASSIRDRAADTQYF.

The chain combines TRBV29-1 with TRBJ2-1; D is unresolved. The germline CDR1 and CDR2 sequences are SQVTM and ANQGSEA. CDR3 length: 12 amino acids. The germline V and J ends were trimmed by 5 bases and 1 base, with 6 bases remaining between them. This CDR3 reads CSVLVSYNEQFF. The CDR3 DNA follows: TGCAGCGTTCTAGTATCCTACAATGAGCAGTTCTTC.

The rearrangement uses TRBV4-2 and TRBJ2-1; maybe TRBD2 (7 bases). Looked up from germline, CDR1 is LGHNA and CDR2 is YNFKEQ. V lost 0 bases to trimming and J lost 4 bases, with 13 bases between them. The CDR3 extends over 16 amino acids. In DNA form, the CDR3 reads TGTGCCAGCAGCCAAGATAGGGGGGGGACGTACAATGAGCAGTTCTTC. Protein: CASSQDRGGTYNEQFF.

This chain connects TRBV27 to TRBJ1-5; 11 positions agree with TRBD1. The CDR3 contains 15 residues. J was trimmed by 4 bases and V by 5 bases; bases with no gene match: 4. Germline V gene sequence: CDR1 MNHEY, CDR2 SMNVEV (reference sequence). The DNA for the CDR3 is TGTGCCAGCAGTACGGACAGGGGGCGGAATCAGCCCCAGCATTTT. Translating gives CASSTDRGRNQPQHF.

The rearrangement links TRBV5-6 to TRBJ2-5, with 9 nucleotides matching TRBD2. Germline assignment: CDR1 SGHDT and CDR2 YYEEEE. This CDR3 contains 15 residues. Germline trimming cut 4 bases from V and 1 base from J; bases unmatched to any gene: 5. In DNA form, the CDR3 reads TGTGCCAGCAGCACCTCTAGCGGGGTCCAAGAGACCCAGTACTTC. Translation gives CASSTSSGVQETQYF.

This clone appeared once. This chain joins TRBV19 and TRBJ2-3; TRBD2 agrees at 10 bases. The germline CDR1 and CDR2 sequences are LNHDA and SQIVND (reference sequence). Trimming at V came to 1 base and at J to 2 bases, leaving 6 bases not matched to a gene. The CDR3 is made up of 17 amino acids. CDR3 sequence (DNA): TGTGCCAGTAGTATAGCAAGACTAGCGGGCACCACAGATACGCAGTATTTT. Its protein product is CASSIARLAGTTDTQYF.

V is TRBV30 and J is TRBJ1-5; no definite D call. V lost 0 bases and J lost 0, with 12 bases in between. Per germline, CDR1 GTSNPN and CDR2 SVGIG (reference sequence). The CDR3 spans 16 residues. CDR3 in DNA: TGTGCCTGGAGTGTACGGTCCAGTTTTAGCAATCAGCCCCAGCATTTT. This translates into CAWSVRSSFSNQPQHF.

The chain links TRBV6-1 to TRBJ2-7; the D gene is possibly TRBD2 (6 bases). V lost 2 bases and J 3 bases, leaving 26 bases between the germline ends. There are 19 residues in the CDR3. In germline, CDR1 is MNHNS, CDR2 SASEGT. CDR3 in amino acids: CASSESPLAFSEEGYEQYF. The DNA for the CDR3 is TGTGCCAGCAGTGAATCCCCCCTAGCGTTCTCCGAAGAGGGCTACGAGCAGTACTTC.

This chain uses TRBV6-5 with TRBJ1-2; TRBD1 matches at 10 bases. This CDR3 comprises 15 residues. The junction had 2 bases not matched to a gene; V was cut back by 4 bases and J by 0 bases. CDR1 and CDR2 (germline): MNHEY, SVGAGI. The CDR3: CASSWGQGTNYGYTF. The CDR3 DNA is TGTGCCAGCAGTTGGGGACAGGGGACTAACTATGGCTACACCTTC.

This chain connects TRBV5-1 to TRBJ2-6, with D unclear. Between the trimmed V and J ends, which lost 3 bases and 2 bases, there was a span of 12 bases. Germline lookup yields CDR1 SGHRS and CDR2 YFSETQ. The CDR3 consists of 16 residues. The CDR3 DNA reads TGCGCCAGCAGCTCCGACCGGAAAGCTGGGGCCAACGTCCTGACTTTC. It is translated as CASSSDRKAGANVLTF.